The 2 T cell receptor beta chains below were found in one sample sequenced in a study of blood T cell repertoires in COVID-19 (dated by TCRdb to 2020 to 2021). Libraries came from the immunoSEQ multiplex PCR assay. TCRdb took over this immuneACCESS table, retaining in-frame rearrangements with V and J assigned. Such tables are incomplete; in checked studies, under half of the missing clones stem from an unresolved V gene, and the remainder is unexplained. Across this sample there are under 200,000 clones, with more than 65% seen only once. Jointly, the top ten make up approximately 2.5% of the sample. The sequencing input was peripheral blood. Source of these receptors: a human donor with acute or convalescent COVID-19. The donor label of this sample is uncertain.

The genes are TRBV7-9 and TRBJ2-7; TRBD2 aligns across 11 bases. There are 14 residues in the CDR3. Germline values: CDR1 SEHNR, CDR2 FQNEAQ (reference sequence). V lost 6 bases and J lost 5; bases outside the gene matches: 6. This CDR3 reads CASSLAGGRNEQYF. The CDR3 nucleotides read TGTGCCAGCAGTCTAGCGGGAGGACGTAACGAGCAGTACTTC.

V and J are TRBV5-1 and TRBJ2-5, with D possibly being TRBD2 (6 bases). Germline-derived CDR1 and CDR2 are SGHRS and YFSETQ. V was pared by 4 bases and J by 1 base, with 17 bases between. The CDR3 has 16 amino acids. This CDR3 reads CASSLGRGSLQETQYF. The CDR3 bases are TGCGCCAGCAGCCTGGGACGGGGGAGTCTCCAAGAGACCCAGTACTTC.